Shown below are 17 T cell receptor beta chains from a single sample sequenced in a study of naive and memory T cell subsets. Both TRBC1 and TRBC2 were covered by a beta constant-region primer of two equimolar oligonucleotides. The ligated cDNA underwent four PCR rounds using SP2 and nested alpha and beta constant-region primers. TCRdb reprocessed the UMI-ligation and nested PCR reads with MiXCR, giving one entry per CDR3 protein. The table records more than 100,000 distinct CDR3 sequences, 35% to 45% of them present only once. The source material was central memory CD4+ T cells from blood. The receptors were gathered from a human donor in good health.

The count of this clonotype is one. The CDR3 is CSVLGQGAGDTQYF. CDR3 coding DNA: TGCAGCGTTCTCGGACAGGGGGCTGGAGATACGCAGTATTTT. V is TRBV29-1 and J is TRBJ2-3; 11 bases map to TRBD1. The germline gives CDR1 SQVTM, CDR2 ANQGSEA. V shed 5 bases, J shed 5 bases, and the junction held 6 bases outside the gene matches. CDR3 length: 14 amino acids.

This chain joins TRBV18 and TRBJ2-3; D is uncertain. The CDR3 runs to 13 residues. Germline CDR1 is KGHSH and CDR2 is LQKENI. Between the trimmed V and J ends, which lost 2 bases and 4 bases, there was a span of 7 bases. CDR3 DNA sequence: TGTGCCAGCTCACCAGGTTTGGCAGATACGCAGTATTTT. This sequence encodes CASSPGLADTQYF.

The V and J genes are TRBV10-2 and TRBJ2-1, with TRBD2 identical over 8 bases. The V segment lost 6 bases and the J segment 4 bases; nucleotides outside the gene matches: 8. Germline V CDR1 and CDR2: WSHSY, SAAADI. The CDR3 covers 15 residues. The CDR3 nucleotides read TGCGCCAGCAGGGTGCGGGAGGCCCCGTACAATGAGCAGTTCTTC. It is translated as CASRVREAPYNEQFF.

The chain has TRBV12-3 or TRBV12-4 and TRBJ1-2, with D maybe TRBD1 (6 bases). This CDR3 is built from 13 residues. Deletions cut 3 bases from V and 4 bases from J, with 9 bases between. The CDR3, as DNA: TGTGCCAGCAGTTTGAAAGGGGGCTATGGCTACACCTTC. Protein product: CASSLKGGYGYTF.

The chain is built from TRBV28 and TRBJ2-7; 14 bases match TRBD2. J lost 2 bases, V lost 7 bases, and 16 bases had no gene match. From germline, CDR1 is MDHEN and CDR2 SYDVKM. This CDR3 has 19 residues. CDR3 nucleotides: TGTGCCAGCACCGCTAAACCCTTCGGACTAGCGGGAGGTACCTACGAGCAGTACTTC. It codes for CASTAKPFGLAGGTYEQYF.

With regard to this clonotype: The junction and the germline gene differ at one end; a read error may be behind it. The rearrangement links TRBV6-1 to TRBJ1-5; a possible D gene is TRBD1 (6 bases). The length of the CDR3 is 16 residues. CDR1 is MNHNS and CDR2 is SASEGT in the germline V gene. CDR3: CASSEGTQGRNQPQHF. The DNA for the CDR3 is TGTGCCAGCAGCGAAGGAACTCAGGGGCGTAATCAGCCCCAGCATTTT.

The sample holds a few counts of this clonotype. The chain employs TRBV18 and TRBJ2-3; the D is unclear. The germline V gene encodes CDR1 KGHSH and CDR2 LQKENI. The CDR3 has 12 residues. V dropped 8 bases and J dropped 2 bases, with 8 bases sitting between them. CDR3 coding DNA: TGTGCCAGCAGTCCAAACACAGATACGCAGTATTTT. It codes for CASSPNTDTQYF. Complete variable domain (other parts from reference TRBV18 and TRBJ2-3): NAGVMQNPRHLVRRRGQEARLRCSPMKGHSHVYWYRQLPEEGLKFMVYLQKENIIDESGMPKERFSAEFPKEGPSILRIQQVVRGDSAAYFCASSPNTDTQYFGPGTRLTVL.

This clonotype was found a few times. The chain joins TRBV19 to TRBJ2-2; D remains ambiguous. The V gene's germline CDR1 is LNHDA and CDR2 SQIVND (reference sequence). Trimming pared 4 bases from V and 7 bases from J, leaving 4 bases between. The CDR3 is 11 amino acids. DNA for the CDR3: TGTGCCAGTAGTAAATACGGGGAGCTGTTTTTT. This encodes CASSKYGELFF.

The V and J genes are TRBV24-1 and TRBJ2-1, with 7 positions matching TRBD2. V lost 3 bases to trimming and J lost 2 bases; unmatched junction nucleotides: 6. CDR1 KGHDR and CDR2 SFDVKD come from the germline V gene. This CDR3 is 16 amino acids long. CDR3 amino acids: CATSDASGSTYNEQFF. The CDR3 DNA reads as TGTGCCACCAGTGATGCTAGCGGTTCAACCTACAATGAGCAGTTCTTC.

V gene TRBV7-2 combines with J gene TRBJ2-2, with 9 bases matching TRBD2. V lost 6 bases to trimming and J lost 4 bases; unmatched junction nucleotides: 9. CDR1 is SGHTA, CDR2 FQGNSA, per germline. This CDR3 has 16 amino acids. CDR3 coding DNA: TGTGCCAGCAGTGGGGCCCGCGGGAGGGCCACCGGGGAGCTGTTTTTT. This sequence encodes CASSGARGRATGELFF. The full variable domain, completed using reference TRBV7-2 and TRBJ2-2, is GAGVSQSPSNKVTEKGKDVELRCDPISGHTALYWYRQSLGQGLEFLIYFQGNSAPDKSGLPSDRFSAERTGGSVSTLTIQRTQQEDSAVYLCASSGARGRATGELFFGEGSRLTVL.

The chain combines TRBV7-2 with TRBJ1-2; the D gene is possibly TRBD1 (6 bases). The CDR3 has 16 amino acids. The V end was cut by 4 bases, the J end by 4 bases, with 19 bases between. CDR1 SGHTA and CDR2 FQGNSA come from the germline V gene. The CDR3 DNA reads TGTGCCAGCAGCTCCCCCGGTGAAGGGGGGCGCTATGGCTACACCTTC. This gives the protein CASSSPGEGGRYGYTF. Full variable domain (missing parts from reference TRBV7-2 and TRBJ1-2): GAGVSQSPSNKVTEKGKDVELRCDPISGHTALYWYRQSLGQGLEFLIYFQGNSAPDKSGLPSDRFSAERTGGSVSTLTIQRTQQEDSAVYLCASSSPGEGGRYGYTFGSGTRLTVV.

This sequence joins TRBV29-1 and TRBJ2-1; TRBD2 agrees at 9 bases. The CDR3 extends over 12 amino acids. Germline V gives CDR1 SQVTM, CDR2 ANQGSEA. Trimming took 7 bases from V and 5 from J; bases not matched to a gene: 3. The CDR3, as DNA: TGCAGCGCCCGACTAGCGGACAATGAGCAGTTCTTC. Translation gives CSARLADNEQFF.

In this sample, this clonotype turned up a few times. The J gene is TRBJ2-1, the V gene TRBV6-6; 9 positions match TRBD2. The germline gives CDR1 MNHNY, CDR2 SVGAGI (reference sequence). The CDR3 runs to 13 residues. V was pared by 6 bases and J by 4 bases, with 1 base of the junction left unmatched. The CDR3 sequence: CASRGLAYNEQFF. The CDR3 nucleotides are TGTGCCAGCAGGGGACTAGCTTACAATGAGCAGTTCTTC.

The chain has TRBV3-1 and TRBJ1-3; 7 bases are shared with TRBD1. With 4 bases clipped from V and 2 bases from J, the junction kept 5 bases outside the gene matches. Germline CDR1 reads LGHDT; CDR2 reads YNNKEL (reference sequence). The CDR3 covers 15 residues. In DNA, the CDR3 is TGTGCCAGCAGCCGAACAGGGGTTGCTGGAAACACCATATATTTT. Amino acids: CASSRTGVAGNTIYF.

CDR3 coding DNA: TGTGCCAGCAGCCTGCGACAGGGGAGGACCTACGAGCAGTACTTC. Amino acids: CASSLRQGRTYEQYF. The V call is TRBV7-6, the J call TRBJ2-7; TRBD1 matches at 8 bases. The CDR3 has 15 residues. V dropped 5 bases and J dropped 2; count of bases not matched to a gene: 8. Per the germline V gene, CDR1 is SGHVS and CDR2 is FNYEAQ.

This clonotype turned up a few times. The CDR3 protein is CASSPRASSSYNEQFF. In DNA, the CDR3 is TGTGCCAGTAGCCCCAGGGCCTCGAGCTCCTACAATGAGCAGTTCTTC. The chain recombines TRBV19 with TRBJ2-1, with D perhaps matching TRBD1 (5 bases). Germline V lookup: CDR1 LNHDA, CDR2 SQIVND (reference sequence). The CDR3 has 16 residues. Trimming shortened V by 6 bases and J by 0 bases, and 15 bases separated the two germline ends.

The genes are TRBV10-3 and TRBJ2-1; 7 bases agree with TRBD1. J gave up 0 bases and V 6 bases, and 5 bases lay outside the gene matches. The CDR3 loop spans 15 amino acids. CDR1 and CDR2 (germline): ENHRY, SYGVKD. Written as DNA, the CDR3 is TGTGCCATCAGCCTTGAGGGGGCCTCCTACAATGAGCAGTTCTTC. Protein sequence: CAISLEGASYNEQFF.